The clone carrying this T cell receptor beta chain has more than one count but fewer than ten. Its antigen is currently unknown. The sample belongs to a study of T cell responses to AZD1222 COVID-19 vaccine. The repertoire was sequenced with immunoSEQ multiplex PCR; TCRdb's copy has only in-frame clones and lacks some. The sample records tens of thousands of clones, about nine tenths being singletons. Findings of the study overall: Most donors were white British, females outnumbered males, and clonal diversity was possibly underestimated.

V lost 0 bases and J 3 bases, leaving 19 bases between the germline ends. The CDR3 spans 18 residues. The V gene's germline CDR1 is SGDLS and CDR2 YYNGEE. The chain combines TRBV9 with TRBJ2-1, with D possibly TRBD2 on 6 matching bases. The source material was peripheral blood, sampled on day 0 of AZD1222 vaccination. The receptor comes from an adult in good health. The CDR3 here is CASSVATGPGVNYNEQFF. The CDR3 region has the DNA TGTGCCAGCAGCGTAGCTACGGGTCCGGGAGTTAACTACAATGAGCAGTTCTTC.